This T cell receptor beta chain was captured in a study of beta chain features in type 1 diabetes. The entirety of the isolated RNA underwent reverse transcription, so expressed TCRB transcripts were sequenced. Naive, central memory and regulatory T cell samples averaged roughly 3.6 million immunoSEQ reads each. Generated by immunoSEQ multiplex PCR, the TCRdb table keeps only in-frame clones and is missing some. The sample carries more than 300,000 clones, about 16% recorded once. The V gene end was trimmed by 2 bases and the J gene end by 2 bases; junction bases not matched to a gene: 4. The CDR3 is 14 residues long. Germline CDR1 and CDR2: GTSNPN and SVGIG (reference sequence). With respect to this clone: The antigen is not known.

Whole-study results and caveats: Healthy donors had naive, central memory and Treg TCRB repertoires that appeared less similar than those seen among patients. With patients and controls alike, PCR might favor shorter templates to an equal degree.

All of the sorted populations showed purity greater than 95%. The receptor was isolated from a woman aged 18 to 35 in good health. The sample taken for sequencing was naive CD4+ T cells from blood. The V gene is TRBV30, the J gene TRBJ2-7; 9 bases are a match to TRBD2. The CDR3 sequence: CAWSLASGAYEQYF. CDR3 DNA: TGTGCCTGGAGTTTAGCTAGCGGGGCCTACGAGCAGTACTTC.